The 17 T cell receptor beta chains below come from one sample, sequenced in a study of shared clonotypes between healthy human individuals. Libraries were prepared by immunoSEQ multiplex PCR; TCRdb keeps only in-frame clonotypes and omits some of them. Of roughly 2.5 million clones listed, approximately 90% are singletons. The sample consisted of naive CD4+ T cells sorted from blood. Subset here: CD45RA+ positively selected. All receptors come from a young man in good health.

V is TRBV6-6 and J is TRBJ1-5; possible D gene TRBD1, 5 bases. From germline, CDR1 is MNHNY and CDR2 SVGAGI (reference sequence). The V end lost 6 bases, the J end lost 4 bases, and 13 bases lay between the germline ends. The length of the CDR3 is 14 residues. Written as DNA, the CDR3 is TGTGCCAGCAGCACCCCGGGGGGAAATCAGCCCCAGCATTTT. Amino acids: CASSTPGGNQPQHF.

The chain couples TRBV30 to TRBJ1-1; no definite D call. CDR1 is GTSNPN and CDR2 is SVGIG in the germline V gene (reference sequence). The CDR3 covers 12 residues. V lost 7 bases, J lost 3 bases, and 12 bases lay in between. The CDR3 coding sequence is TGTGCCTCAAGCCCCTTAGACACTGAAGCTTTCTTT. This sequence encodes CASSPLDTEAFF.

Of note for this clone: Other DNA sequences in this specimen translate into the identical CDR3. This rearrangement joins TRBV5-1 to TRBJ2-7, with D uncertain. The CDR3 runs 13 residues. Trimming removed 0 bases at V and 4 bases at J, with 8 bases between. Germline CDR1 SGHRS, CDR2 YFSETQ. The CDR3 reads CASSLDPGYEQYF. CDR3 nucleotides: TGCGCCAGCAGCTTGGATCCCGGGTACGAGCAGTACTTC.

Written as DNA, the CDR3 is TGCGCCAGCAGCTCTGACTGGCGAACAGAAGAGACCCAGTACTTC. Protein product: CASSSDWRTEETQYF. J is TRBJ2-5 and V is TRBV5-1; no firm D call. CDR1 is SGHRS, CDR2 YFSETQ, per germline. The length of the CDR3 is 15 residues. V dropped 3 bases and J dropped 3 bases, with 15 bases sitting between them. The entire variable domain, with the rest obtained from reference TRBV5-1 and TRBJ2-5, is as follows: KAGVTQTPRYLIKTRGQQVTLSCSPISGHRSVSWYQQTPGQGLQFLFEYFSETQRNKGNFPGRFSGRQFSNSRSEMNVSTLELGDSALYLCASSSDWRTEETQYFGPGTRLLVL.

The chain has TRBV7-3 and TRBJ1-6; D gene ambiguous. Germline CDR1 and CDR2: SGHTA and FQGTGA. This CDR3 contains 13 residues. Between the trimmed V and J ends, which lost 5 bases and 10 bases, there was a span of 12 bases. CDR3 bases: TGTGCCAGCAGCCAGCGCGCCGGGTCACCCCTCCACTTT. As protein: CASSQRAGSPLHF.

The CDR3 loop reads CASSPWDTDQPQHF. CDR3 nucleotide sequence: TGTGCCAGCTCACCATGGGACACAGATCAGCCCCAGCATTTT. V and J are TRBV18 and TRBJ1-5; weak D call: TRBD1 (6 bases). CDR3 length: 14 amino acids. Germline CDR1 KGHSH, CDR2 LQKENI. The V end was cut by 2 bases, the J end by 5 bases, with 10 bases between.

This chain links TRBV6-1 with TRBJ2-3, with TRBD1 as a possible D gene (6 bases). V lost 6 bases and J 3 bases, leaving 13 bases between the germline ends. Germline CDR1 MNHNS, CDR2 SASEGT. The CDR3 is 14 amino acids. The CDR3 region is CASRWTASTDTQYF. The CDR3 DNA reads as TGTGCCAGCAGGTGGACAGCGTCAACAGATACGCAGTATTTT.

The chain carries TRBV30 and TRBJ1-4; tentative D call: TRBD1 (5 bases). V lost 5 bases, J lost 8 bases, and 15 bases lay in between. Germline V gene sequence: CDR1 GTSNPN, CDR2 SVGIG (reference sequence). The CDR3 is 13 residues long. DNA of the CDR3: TGTGCCTGGGATGAGGGACTTCGGGAAAAACTGTTTTTT. Protein sequence: CAWDEGLREKLFF. The complete variable domain, with remaining parts taken from reference TRBV30 and TRBJ1-4, reads SQTIHQWPATLVQPVGSPLSLECTVEGTSNPNLYWYRQAAGRGLQLLFYSVGIGQISSEVPQNLSASRPQDRQFILSSKKLLLSDSGFYLCAWDEGLREKLFFGSGTQLSVL.

The chain combines TRBV2 with TRBJ2-1, with D possibly being TRBD2 (5 bases). The length of the CDR3 is 14 residues. Germline values: CDR1 SNHLY, CDR2 FYNNEI. V was clipped by 6 bases and J by 7 bases, with 16 bases between them. CDR3 amino acids: CASSQDGVENEQFF. The CDR3 DNA follows: TGTGCCAGCAGCCAGGACGGGGTAGAGAATGAGCAGTTCTTC.

V gene TRBV6-5 combines with J gene TRBJ2-5, with 11 nucleotides matching TRBD2. V lost 5 bases, J lost 5 bases, and 7 bases stayed unmatched. The germline gives CDR1 MNHEY, CDR2 SVGAGI. The CDR3 totals 15 residues. CDR3 sequence (DNA): TGTGCCAGCAGTAATAGCGGGGGGGCCAGCGAGACCCAGTACTTC. Translated, it gives CASSNSGGASETQYF.

V and J are TRBV2 and TRBJ1-2; 10 bases line up with TRBD1. This CDR3 has 11 amino acids. V gave up 9 bases and J gave up 12 bases; unmatched junction bases: 7. Germline CDR1 and CDR2: SNHLY and FYNNEI. The CDR3 loop is CASGTGEKDTF. The CDR3 DNA reads TGTGCCAGTGGGACAGGGGAAAAAGACACCTTC.

The chain couples TRBV7-2 to TRBJ2-1; 15 bases map to TRBD2. The CDR3 spans 17 residues. V dropped 4 bases and J dropped 7; count of bases not matched to a gene: 8. Per the germline V gene, CDR1 is SGHTA and CDR2 is FQGNSA. This CDR3 reads CASSSWTSGRVRNEQFF. As DNA, the CDR3 is TGTGCCAGCAGCTCTTGGACTAGCGGGAGGGTTAGGAATGAGCAGTTCTTC. The variable domain in full, completed from reference TRBV7-2 and TRBJ2-1, reads GAGVSQSPSNKVTEKGKDVELRCDPISGHTALYWYRQSLGQGLEFLIYFQGNSAPDKSGLPSDRFSAERTGGSVSTLTIQRTQQEDSAVYLCASSSWTSGRVRNEQFFGPGTRLTVL.

The CDR3 sequence is CASSRGMGNQPQHF. CDR3 in DNA: TGTGCCAGCTCCCGAGGGATGGGCAATCAGCCCCAGCATTTT. The gene calls are TRBV6-6 and TRBJ1-5; D not certain. CDR1 is MNHNY, CDR2 SVGAGI, per germline (reference sequence). Trimming shortened V by 8 bases and J by 2 bases, and 13 bases separated the two germline ends. CDR3 length: 14 residues.

This chain joins TRBV11-2 and TRBJ2-5, with D perhaps matching TRBD2 (6 bases). V lost 5 bases and J 2 bases, leaving 24 bases between the germline ends. This CDR3 contains 18 residues. CDR1 is SGHAT and CDR2 is FQNNGV in the germline V gene. The CDR3 bases are TGTGCCAGCAGCCCCTACCGGGACTGGGTAGTAGGGCAAGAGACCCAGTACTTC. The encoded protein is CASSPYRDWVVGQETQYF.

J is TRBJ2-7 and V is TRBV5-4; TRBD1 matches 7 bases. Germline CDR1 reads SGHNT; CDR2 reads YYREEE (reference sequence). Trimming at V came to 0 bases and at J to 4 bases, leaving 4 bases not matched to a gene. The CDR3 is 14 residues long. The CDR3 DNA is TGTGCCAGCAGCTTGGGACAGGGAGAATACGAGCAGTACTTC. This sequence encodes CASSLGQGEYEQYF. Supplemented by reference TRBV5-4 and TRBJ2-7, the full variable domain reads ETGVTQSPTHLIKTRGQQVTLRCSSQSGHNTVSWYQQALGQGPQFIFQYYREEENGRGNFPPRFSGLQFPNYSSELNVNALELDDSALYLCASSLGQGEYEQYFGPGTRLTVT.

V usage is TRBV5-1 and J usage is TRBJ2-1; the match to TRBD2 covers 12 bases. V lost 6 bases, J lost 13 bases, and 11 bases stayed unmatched. The CDR3 contains 14 residues. CDR1 and CDR2 from the germline V gene are SGHRS and YFSETQ. CDR3: CASNTPLAGGPQFF. CDR3 nucleotides: TGCGCCAGCAACACCCCCCTAGCGGGAGGGCCTCAGTTCTTC.

The count of this clone is one. The chain recombines TRBV9 with TRBJ2-3, with 9 bases identical to TRBD2. The CDR3 is 15 amino acids. With V trimmed by 3 bases and J by 3 bases, 5 bases remained unmatched. Germline lookup yields CDR1 SGDLS and CDR2 YYNGEE. CDR3 amino acids: CASSAREGQTDTQYF. The CDR3 nucleotides read TGTGCCAGCAGCGCGCGGGAGGGCCAAACAGATACGCAGTATTTT.